These 27 T cell receptor beta chains share one sample of origin, sequenced in a study of neoadjuvant nivolumab and ipilimumab in lung cancer. Measured with immunoSEQ multiplex PCR; TCRdb has only the in-frame clones, and not every one. The sample has 7,500 to 10,000 clones; around 81% are singletons. Here the sequenced sample was peripheral blood, taken before neoadjuvant nivolumab, alone or with ipilimumab. All receptors come from an adult with non-small cell lung cancer.

A single count supports this clone. This rearrangement joins TRBV7-8 to TRBJ2-2, with D perhaps given as TRBD1 or TRBD2 (5 bases each). With 7 bases removed from V and 0 bases from J, the gap between germline ends came to 12 bases. This CDR3 contains 15 residues. Germline V lookup: CDR1 SGHVS, CDR2 FQNEAQ. DNA for the CDR3: TGTGCCAGCACCGTGGGACGGTCGAACACCGGGGAGCTGTTTTTT. Encoded protein: CASTVGRSNTGELFF.

This chain uses TRBV10-2 with TRBJ2-2; possibly TRBD2 for D (5 bases). This CDR3 comprises 14 residues. The V and J ends lost 6 bases and 0 bases respectively, with 8 bases between them. Per germline, CDR1 WSHSY and CDR2 SAAADI. The CDR3 spells CASRGSTNTGELFF. The CDR3 DNA follows: TGCGCCAGCAGGGGGAGTACGAACACCGGGGAGCTGTTTTTT.

This clone was detected a few times. The rearrangement links TRBV2 to TRBJ2-7, with TRBD2 matching 7 bases. The V and J ends lost 7 bases and 1 base, in that order; junction bases with no gene match: 7. Germline values: CDR1 SNHLY, CDR2 FYNNEI. This CDR3 is built from 14 residues. The CDR3: CASTGGRGSYEQYF. DNA for the CDR3: TGTGCCAGCACGGGCGGGAGAGGGTCCTACGAGCAGTACTTC.

The rearrangement uses TRBV5-1 and TRBJ1-1, with 8 bases lining up with TRBD1. In germline, CDR1 is SGHRS, CDR2 YFSETQ. V shed 2 bases, J shed 6 bases, and the junction held 6 bases outside the gene matches. The CDR3 spans 14 residues. CDR3 sequence (DNA): TGCGCCAGCAGCTTTGGCAGGGGGCAGTCTGAAGCTTTCTTT. Translated: CASSFGRGQSEAFF. Based on the CDR3 plus reference TRBV5-1 and TRBJ1-1, the full variable domain is KAGVTQTPRYLIKTRGQQVTLSCSPISGHRSVSWYQQTPGQGLQFLFEYFSETQRNKGNFPGRFSGRQFSNSRSEMNVSTLELGDSALYLCASSFGRGQSEAFFGQGTRLTVV.

The rearrangement links TRBV15 to TRBJ2-1, with 7 bases fitting TRBD2. J gave up 10 bases and V 3 bases, and 6 bases lay outside the gene matches. CDR1 and CDR2 (germline): LNHNV, YYDKDF (reference sequence). CDR3 length: 13 amino acids. CDR3 nucleotides: TGTGCCACCAGCAGTGCGGGAGATCGCGAGCAGTTCTTC. Its protein is CATSSAGDREQFF.

The chain recombines TRBV27 with TRBJ2-1; D is undetermined. V was cut by 5 bases and J by 10 bases, with 9 bases left in between. Germline CDR1 is MNHEY and CDR2 is SMNVEV (reference sequence). CDR3 length equals 11 residues. The CDR3, as DNA: TGTGCCAGCAGTACTCTTGGCGAGCAGTTCTTC. Its translation is CASSTLGEQFF.

The rearrangement joins TRBV5-1 to TRBJ2-7; 14 nucleotides line up with TRBD2. This CDR3 has 17 residues. Trimming took 3 bases from V and 6 from J; bases not matched to a gene: 11. Germline V CDR1 and CDR2: SGHRS, YFSETQ. CDR3 loop: CASSSQGLAGVLPEQYF. The CDR3 region has the DNA TGCGCCAGCAGCTCCCAGGGACTAGCGGGAGTACTCCCCGAGCAGTACTTC.

J is TRBJ2-2 and V is TRBV2; 9 nucleotides line up with TRBD1. This CDR3 spans 15 amino acids. Per the germline V gene, CDR1 is SNHLY and CDR2 is FYNNEI. The junction had 9 bases not matched to a gene; V was cut back by 6 bases and J by 7 bases. CDR3 bases: TGTGCCAGCAGCAAACAACAGGGGGCTGGCGGGGAGCTGTTTTTT. Translation: CASSKQQGAGGELFF.

This chain uses TRBV19 with TRBJ2-3; a possible D gene is TRBD2 (6 bases). The length of the CDR3 is 14 residues. Trimming pared 9 bases from V and 3 bases from J, leaving 16 bases between. CDR1 and CDR2 from the germline V gene are LNHDA and SQIVND (reference sequence). CDR3 protein: CASGRDSRTDTQYF. CDR3 in DNA: TGTGCCAGCGGCCGGGACTCGAGAACAGATACGCAGTATTTT.

The J gene is TRBJ1-2, the V gene TRBV29-1, with D unresolved. CDR1 SQVTM and CDR2 ANQGSEA come from the germline V gene. Trimming shortened V by 3 bases and J by 4 bases, and 3 bases separated the two germline ends. This CDR3 is 10 amino acids long. The CDR3 nucleotides read TGCAGCGTTGACAGCTATGGCTACACCTTC. This sequence encodes CSVDSYGYTF.

This sequence joins TRBV7-9 and TRBJ2-2; D unclear. The CDR3 covers 15 residues. Germline V CDR1 and CDR2: SEHNR, FQNEAQ (reference sequence). The V gene lost 0 bases and the J gene lost 1 base, with 6 bases spanning the gap. The CDR3 coding sequence is TGTGCCAGCAGCTTAGCTTTACAGAACACCGGGGAGCTGTTTTTT. Amino acid sequence: CASSLALQNTGELFF.

V and J are TRBV5-6 and TRBJ2-2; no firm D call. Germline V CDR1 and CDR2: SGHDT, YYEEEE. V shed 0 bases and J shed 0 bases, with 9 bases lying between them. The CDR3 totals 16 residues. CDR3 DNA sequence: TGTGCCAGCAGCTTGGTCTTCGGGTCGAACACCGGGGAGCTGTTTTTT. Protein product: CASSLVFGSNTGELFF.

The chain recombines TRBV10-1 with TRBJ1-5, with D possibly being TRBD1 (5 bases). Trimming pared 4 bases from V and 7 bases from J, leaving 11 bases between. Germline CDR1 and CDR2: WNHNN and SYGVQD (reference sequence). This CDR3 has 13 residues. The CDR3 is CASSVGTGQPQHF. The CDR3, as DNA: TGCGCCAGCAGTGTGGGGACGGGCCAGCCCCAGCATTTT.

Here the CDR3 DNA reads TGTGCCAGCAGTGAAGCCCTCGACTGGATCAATGAGCAGTTCTTC. It specifies CASSEALDWINEQFF. This chain joins TRBV6-1 and TRBJ2-1; D is undetermined. With 0 bases removed from V and 6 bases from J, the gap between germline ends came to 12 bases. This CDR3 comprises 15 residues. The V gene's germline CDR1 is MNHNS and CDR2 SASEGT.

Worth noting for this clone: One junction end does not reproduce the germline sequence, and a read error may be involved. The chain carries TRBV28 and TRBJ1-2; possibly TRBD1 for D (6 bases). In germline, CDR1 is MDHEN, CDR2 SYDVKM. The CDR3 runs to 15 residues. The DNA for the CDR3 is TGTGCCAGCAATTTACAGGGAGGGTATAACTATGGCTACACCTTC. The encoded protein is CASNLQGGYNYGYTF.

The chain uses TRBV5-1 and TRBJ1-2; 9 positions match TRBD1. The CDR3 totals 17 residues. Germline trimming cut 0 bases from V and 4 bases from J; bases unmatched to any gene: 10. Germline lookup yields CDR1 SGHRS and CDR2 YFSETQ. DNA of the CDR3: TGCGCCAGCAGCTTGGATGCAGGACCGGGACAGGGCTATGGCTACACCTTC. Translation gives CASSLDAGPGQGYGYTF.

This CDR3 reads CASSLRANTEAFF. DNA for the CDR3: TGTGCCAGCAGTTTGAGGGCGAACACTGAAGCTTTCTTT. This chain joins TRBV28 and TRBJ1-1; no clear D. The CDR3 is 13 residues long. Germline CDR1 is MDHEN and CDR2 is SYDVKM. V was cut by 3 bases and J by 1 base, with 6 bases left in between. Full variable domain (missing parts from reference TRBV28 and TRBJ1-1): DVKVTQSSRYLVKRTGEKVFLECVQDMDHENMFWYRQDPGLGLRLIYFSYDVKMKEKGDIPEGYSVSREKKERFSLILESASTNQTSMYLCASSLRANTEAFFGQGTRLTVV.

In this sample, this clone turned up a few times. The genes are TRBV7-3 and TRBJ1-1; D unresolved. The germline gives CDR1 SGHTA, CDR2 FQGTGA. This CDR3 region has 14 residues. The V gene lost 3 bases and the J gene lost 1 base, with 9 bases spanning the gap. This chain's CDR3 is CASSLDGENTEAFF. CDR3 coding DNA: TGTGCCAGCAGCTTGGACGGGGAGAACACTGAAGCTTTCTTT.

This clone was counted only a few times. V is TRBV11-2 and J is TRBJ2-1; D not certain. The germline V gene encodes CDR1 SGHAT and CDR2 FQNNGV. The CDR3 runs to 13 residues. Trimming stripped 4 bases from V and 6 bases from J, with 10 bases between. The CDR3 DNA is TGTGCCAGCAGCTCGGACCGCGGCAATGAGCAGTTCTTC. This sequence encodes CASSSDRGNEQFF.

This chain connects TRBV7-9 to TRBJ2-2; D might be TRBD1 (5 bases). The V end was cut by 5 bases, the J end by 7 bases, with 17 bases between. Germline V gene sequence: CDR1 SEHNR, CDR2 FQNEAQ (reference sequence). The CDR3 has 15 amino acids. CDR3 nucleotides: TGTGCCAGCAGCCAACCGACAGTTACAGGCGGGGAGCTGTTTTTT. It encodes CASSQPTVTGGELFF.

The genes are TRBV6-6 and TRBJ1-2, with D tentatively TRBD1 (5 bases). Between the trimmed V and J ends, which lost 2 bases and 8 bases, there was a span of 9 bases. The germline V gene has CDR1 MNHNY and CDR2 SVGAGI (reference sequence). This CDR3 is 12 amino acids long. The CDR3 loop is CASSYGSGGYTF. The CDR3 nucleotides read TGTGCCAGCAGTTACGGATCAGGGGGCTACACCTTC.

The V call is TRBV28, the J call TRBJ1-2; TRBD1 might be the D (5 bases). Germline CDR1 and CDR2: MDHEN and SYDVKM. With 5 bases removed from V and 6 bases from J, the gap between germline ends came to 13 bases. The CDR3 consists of 13 residues. The CDR3: CASSPSGRDGYTF. In DNA, the CDR3 is TGTGCCAGCAGTCCCTCGGGACGAGATGGCTACACCTTC.

The chain joins TRBV9 to TRBJ1-1; D is unclear. Germline values: CDR1 SGDLS, CDR2 YYNGEE. Trimming cost V 2 bases and J 4 bases, with 15 bases left between them. CDR3 length: 15 amino acids. The CDR3 loop reads CASSVDGRYGTEAFF. CDR3 in DNA: TGTGCCAGCAGCGTGGATGGACGATACGGCACTGAAGCTTTCTTT. The full variable domain, its missing parts supplied by reference TRBV9 and TRBJ1-1, is DSGVTQTPKHLITATGQRVTLRCSPRSGDLSVYWYQQSLDQGLQFLIQYYNGEERAKGNILERFSAQQFPDLHSELNLSSLELGDSALYFCASSVDGRYGTEAFFGQGTRLTVV.

This chain uses TRBV9 with TRBJ2-2, with D hard to call. This CDR3 is built from 13 residues. Germline CDR1 SGDLS, CDR2 YYNGEE. Trimming removed 3 bases at V and 1 base at J, with 4 bases between. CDR3 bases: TGTGCCAGCAGCGCCCTGAACACCGGGGAGCTGTTTTTT. Amino acids: CASSALNTGELFF.

V gene TRBV10-2 combines with J gene TRBJ2-6, with D unresolved. The V and J ends lost 0 bases and 5 bases respectively, with 5 bases between them. The CDR3 is 14 amino acids. Germline V lookup: CDR1 WSHSY, CDR2 SAAADI. CDR3 protein: CASSESGWANVLTF. Here the CDR3 DNA reads TGCGCCAGCAGTGAGTCAGGGTGGGCCAACGTCCTGACTTTC.

This chain uses TRBV7-9 with TRBJ1-1; no reliable D call. The CDR3 has 13 amino acids. Trimming took 6 bases from V and 4 from J, leaving 12 bases between them. Germline CDR1 SEHNR, CDR2 FQNEAQ (reference sequence). The CDR3 DNA follows: TGTGCCAGCAGTCCTCGGGCCCCCACTGAAGCTTTCTTT. It yields the protein CASSPRAPTEAFF.

This chain joins TRBV15 and TRBJ2-4, with D possibly TRBD1 on 6 matching bases. The germline V gene has CDR1 LNHNV and CDR2 YYDKDF (reference sequence). With 5 bases removed from V and 7 bases from J, the gap between germline ends came to 18 bases. The CDR3 covers 15 residues. The DNA of the CDR3 is TGTGCCACCAGCCGAGTACAGGGCATCGGGAACATTCAGTACTTC. Its translation: CATSRVQGIGNIQYF.